A single sample gave rise to the 31 T cell receptor beta chains below, sequenced in a study of cytomegalovirus exposure and HLA in healthy donors. The method was immunoSEQ multiplex PCR; TCRdb's version includes in-frame clones alone and lacks a portion of them. Seen here are some 84,000 clones, roughly 93% observed once, and the top ten hold less than 2.5%. The material sequenced was PBMCs. Receptors originate from a man aged 25-45 years in good health and CMV-seronegative.

The chain joins TRBV5-6 to TRBJ1-4; the D gene is possibly TRBD1 (6 bases). Per germline, CDR1 SGHDT and CDR2 YYEEEE. The CDR3 spans 15 residues. V lost 2 bases and J lost 0, with 8 bases in between. The CDR3 coding sequence is TGTGCCAGCAGCTTTCCAGGGGCAACTAATGAAAAACTGTTTTTT. Its translation is CASSFPGATNEKLFF.

CDR3 coding DNA: TGTGCCAGCAGTCCCAGTTTTAACTATGGCTACACCTTC. Translation gives CASSPSFNYGYTF. V gene TRBV11-2 combines with J gene TRBJ1-2, with D unresolved. The V end lost 6 bases, the J end lost 1 base, and 9 bases lay between the germline ends. In germline, CDR1 is SGHAT, CDR2 FQNNGV. The CDR3 covers 13 residues.

J is TRBJ1-1 and V is TRBV6-1; TRBD1 aligns across 7 bases. V dropped 1 base and J dropped 1; count of bases not matched to a gene: 3. The CDR3 is made up of 15 amino acids. Germline loops: CDR1 MNHNS, CDR2 SASEGT. For the CDR3, the DNA is TGTGCCAGCAGTGAAGAGAACAGGGGGAACACTGAAGCTTTCTTT. Translating gives CASSEENRGNTEAFF.

V usage is TRBV29-1 and J usage is TRBJ2-3; 7 bases match TRBD1. Trimming removed 6 bases from V and 4 bases from J; junction bases left unmatched: 10. Per germline, CDR1 SQVTM and CDR2 ANQGSEA. The CDR3 is 14 residues long. The CDR3 sequence is CSVHTGVKADTQYF. For the CDR3, the DNA is TGCAGCGTCCACACAGGGGTGAAGGCAGATACGCAGTATTTT.

In this sample, this clone turned up once. The chain uses TRBV30 and TRBJ1-1; D unresolved. Trimming stripped 0 bases from V and 8 bases from J, with 13 bases between. The CDR3 is 13 amino acids. Germline V CDR1 and CDR2: GTSNPN, SVGIG (reference sequence). The CDR3 loop reads CAWSVGPGGEAFF. The CDR3 bases are TGTGCCTGGAGTGTGGGCCCAGGCGGGGAAGCTTTCTTT.

The V gene is TRBV20-1, the J gene TRBJ2-1; the D gene is possibly TRBD1 (5 bases). The CDR3 consists of 11 residues. V was pared by 3 bases and J by 6 bases, with 6 bases between. Per germline, CDR1 DFQATT and CDR2 SNEGSKA (reference sequence). The CDR3 bases are TGCAGTGCTAGTGACAGCAATGAGCAGTTCTTC. This sequence encodes CSASDSNEQFF.

The chain is built from TRBV15 and TRBJ2-1, with 8 bases aligning to TRBD1. J was trimmed by 8 bases and V by 2 bases; bases with no gene match: 20. The CDR3 contains 19 residues. The germline gives CDR1 LNHNV, CDR2 YYDKDF (reference sequence). CDR3 sequence: CATSRRQGLGGKWDYEQFF. The CDR3 DNA follows: TGTGCCACCAGCAGAAGACAGGGGCTAGGGGGTAAATGGGATTATGAGCAGTTCTTC.

The chain joins TRBV29-1 to TRBJ1-2; tentative D call: TRBD1 (5 bases). Looked up from germline, CDR1 is SQVTM and CDR2 is ANQGSEA. There are 15 residues in the CDR3. V was trimmed by 5 bases and J by 8 bases, leaving 24 bases between them. The CDR3 sequence: CSVFFQGLPSKGYTF. The CDR3 region has the DNA TGCAGCGTTTTTTTTCAGGGCCTTCCTTCGAAGGGCTACACCTTC.

V usage is TRBV19 and J usage is TRBJ2-7, with TRBD2 identical over 10 bases. Trimming took 3 bases from V and 3 from J; bases not matched to a gene: 5. The CDR3 has 15 amino acids. In germline, CDR1 is LNHDA, CDR2 SQIVND (reference sequence). The CDR3, as DNA: TGTGCCAGTAGTATTGGCACTAGCGGGAACTACGAGCAGTACTTC. It encodes CASSIGTSGNYEQYF.

The chain recombines TRBV7-8 with TRBJ1-2; D might be TRBD1 (5 bases). The CDR3 runs 14 residues. Trimming removed 1 base from V and 10 bases from J, with 16 bases in between. Looked up from germline, CDR1 is SGHVS and CDR2 is FQNEAQ. CDR3 in amino acids: CASSLEGGGQLYTF. CDR3 coding DNA: TGTGCCAGCAGCTTAGAGGGAGGAGGACAACTCTACACCTTC.

The chain joins TRBV30 to TRBJ2-5; TRBD2 aligns across 7 bases. Germline assignment: CDR1 GTSNPN and CDR2 SVGIG (reference sequence). This CDR3 has 15 residues. V shed 2 bases and J 5 bases; nucleotides not matched to a gene: 11. CDR3 nucleotide sequence: TGTGCCTGGAGTTTCCGGACTAGGGTGACGGAGACCCAGTACTTC. Amino acids: CAWSFRTRVTETQYF.

V usage is TRBV2 and J usage is TRBJ1-4; weak D call: TRBD1 (5 bases). The CDR3 is 13 residues long. V was pared by 5 bases and J by 8 bases, with 12 bases between. CDR1 is SNHLY, CDR2 FYNNEI, per germline. The CDR3 region is CASSKGIGEKLFF. CDR3 DNA sequence: TGTGCCAGCAGTAAGGGGATTGGAGAAAAACTGTTTTTT. Full variable domain (remainder filled in from reference TRBV2 and TRBJ1-4): EPEVTQTPSHQVTQMGQEVILRCVPISNHLYFYWYRQILGQKVEFLVSFYNNEISEKSEIFDDQFSVERPDGSNFTLKIRSTKLEDSAMYFCASSKGIGEKLFFGSGTQLSVL.

The rearrangement joins TRBV10-2 to TRBJ2-3, with D perhaps TRBD2 (5 bases). V was pared by 6 bases and J by 1 base, with 17 bases between. The CDR3 loop spans 16 amino acids. Germline loops: CDR1 WSHSY, CDR2 SAAADI. Here the CDR3 DNA reads TGCGCCAGCAGGAGGGAAACTTCGGCTCGCACAGATACGCAGTATTTT. Its protein is CASRRETSARTDTQYF.

DNA for the CDR3: TGTGCCAGCAGTAAGCCGCCCTACGAGCAGTACTTC. Its translation is CASSKPPYEQYF. The rearrangement joins TRBV27 to TRBJ2-7; D call uncertain. The CDR3 length is 12 residues. Trimming shortened V by 5 bases and J by 2 bases, and 7 bases separated the two germline ends. CDR1 MNHEY and CDR2 SMNVEV come from the germline V gene (reference sequence).

The chain recombines TRBV27 with TRBJ2-1; 10 bases fit TRBD2. This CDR3 comprises 17 residues. Germline V gives CDR1 MNHEY, CDR2 SMNVEV (reference sequence). Trimming at V came to 3 bases and at J to 1 base, leaving 6 bases not matched to a gene. The CDR3 is CASSFRTSGASYNEQFF. Written as DNA, the CDR3 is TGTGCCAGCAGTTTCCGAACTAGCGGGGCTTCCTACAATGAGCAGTTCTTC.

The chain employs TRBV6-5 and TRBJ2-1; D is undetermined. The V end was cut by 2 bases, the J end by 8 bases, with 4 bases between. This CDR3 comprises 11 residues. CDR1 MNHEY and CDR2 SVGAGI come from the germline V gene. Here the CDR3 DNA reads TGTGCCAGCAGTTACCGGGATGAGCAGTTCTTC. Translating gives CASSYRDEQFF.

The CDR3 region is CASSLGLAGRDTQYF. The DNA of the CDR3 is TGCGCCAGCAGCTTGGGACTAGCGGGGAGGGATACGCAGTATTTT. The chain uses TRBV5-1 and TRBJ2-3; the match to TRBD2 covers 11 bases. Germline CDR1 reads SGHRS; CDR2 reads YFSETQ. The V segment lost 0 bases and the J segment 6 bases; nucleotides outside the gene matches: 3. This CDR3 comprises 15 residues.

The rearrangement joins TRBV11-2 to TRBJ1-1, with a possible D match to TRBD1 (6 bases). Looked up from germline, CDR1 is SGHAT and CDR2 is FQNNGV. Trimming cost V 5 bases and J 6 bases, with 13 bases left between them. CDR3 length equals 13 residues. This CDR3 is CASSPEDSPEAFF. In DNA form, the CDR3 reads TGTGCCAGCAGCCCCGAGGACAGCCCTGAAGCTTTCTTT.

The rearrangement uses TRBV11-2 and TRBJ1-3; the D gene is possibly TRBD1 (5 bases). This CDR3 has 15 residues. CDR1 and CDR2 from the germline V gene are SGHAT and FQNNGV. Trimming shortened V by 6 bases and J by 3 bases, and 15 bases separated the two germline ends. CDR3 bases: TGTGCCAGCAGTCCGAGGCACGGGGGTGGAAACACCATATATTTT. As protein: CASSPRHGGGNTIYF.

This chain joins TRBV5-8 and TRBJ1-2, with 10 bases identical to TRBD1. This CDR3 has 14 residues. V lost 4 bases to trimming and J lost 6 bases; unmatched junction nucleotides: 6. Per the germline V gene, CDR1 is SGHTS and CDR2 is YDEGEE. DNA for the CDR3: TGTGCCAGCAGCCAACGCGGGACAGGGGATGGCTACACCTTC. This sequence encodes CASSQRGTGDGYTF.

This chain joins TRBV7-6 and TRBJ2-3; the match to TRBD1 covers 8 bases. CDR1 and CDR2 (germline): SGHVS, FNYEAQ. This CDR3 is built from 14 residues. V shed 7 bases and J 4 bases; nucleotides not matched to a gene: 7. CDR3 nucleotides: TGTGCCAGCACCCACAGGGGGGAGTCAGATACGCAGTATTTT. Translation gives CASTHRGESDTQYF.

The chain employs TRBV4-1 and TRBJ1-2, with 9 bases matching TRBD1. This CDR3 is built from 15 residues. The J segment lost 6 bases and the V segment lost 0 bases, leaving 5 bases of the junction unmatched. Germline CDR1 MGHRA, CDR2 YSYEKL. The DNA for the CDR3 is TGCGCCAGCAGCCAAGACGGGGACAGGGTGGATGGCTACACCTTC. Translated, it gives CASSQDGDRVDGYTF.

The rearrangement joins TRBV12-5 to TRBJ2-1; possibly TRBD1 for D (7 bases). Between the trimmed V and J ends, which lost 6 bases and 8 bases, there was a span of 20 bases. Germline loops: CDR1 LGHNT, CDR2 FRNRAP. The CDR3 loop spans 15 amino acids. CDR3 region: CASGPGGSGPYEQFF. DNA of the CDR3: TGTGCTAGTGGCCCAGGGGGGAGTGGTCCTTATGAGCAGTTCTTC.

The rearrangement joins TRBV7-6 to TRBJ1-5; 9 bases are a match to TRBD1. This CDR3 spans 14 amino acids. V lost 5 bases and J lost 4; bases outside the gene matches: 3. The V gene's germline CDR1 is SGHVS and CDR2 FNYEAQ. CDR3 coding DNA: TGTGCCAGCAGCCAGGGACAGGGAAATCAGCCCCAGCATTTT. Its translation is CASSQGQGNQPQHF.

By share, this clone counts as medium-sized. This sequence joins TRBV28 and TRBJ2-2; 8 positions match TRBD2. V dropped 5 bases and J dropped 6; count of bases not matched to a gene: 8. This CDR3 has 15 amino acids. In germline, CDR1 is MDHEN, CDR2 SYDVKM. The CDR3 bases are TGTGCCAGCAGTCCGGGGGGGACCGACGCCGGGGAGCTGTTTTTT. It codes for CASSPGGTDAGELFF.

The chain links TRBV18 to TRBJ2-1, with D perhaps TRBD1 (6 bases). Trimming left V 3 bases short and J 14 bases short, with 17 bases between. This CDR3 comprises 13 residues. The germline gives CDR1 KGHSH, CDR2 LQKENI. This chain's CDR3 is CASSPVRQDQEFF. The CDR3 DNA reads as TGTGCCAGCTCACCCGTACGACAGGACCAGGAGTTCTTC. Based on the CDR3 plus reference TRBV18 and TRBJ2-1, the full variable domain is NAGVMQNPRHLVRRRGQEARLRCSPMKGHSHVYWYRQLPEEGLKFMVYLQKENIIDESGMPKERFSAEFPKEGPSILRIQQVVRGDSAAYFCASSPVRQDQEFFGPGTRLTVL.

V gene TRBV2 combines with J gene TRBJ1-2, with 9 bases matching TRBD1. CDR1 is SNHLY and CDR2 is FYNNEI in the germline V gene. The CDR3 loop spans 15 amino acids. J lost 0 bases, V lost 6 bases, and 5 bases had no gene match. The CDR3 is CASSRGTGSNYGYTF. As DNA, the CDR3 is TGTGCCAGCAGCAGAGGGACAGGGTCTAACTATGGCTACACCTTC.

CDR3 bases: TGTGCCAGCAGCTTAGCCGGAGGTCTCCCAGATACGCAGTATTTT. Encoded protein: CASSLAGGLPDTQYF. The V call is TRBV7-2, the J call TRBJ2-3, with D possibly TRBD2 on 5 matching bases. V was pared by 0 bases and J by 4 bases, with 11 bases between. Germline-derived CDR1 and CDR2 are SGHTA and FQGNSA. The CDR3 loop spans 15 amino acids.

The chain's CDR3 is CASSHGLAGVLRTDTQYF. CDR3 DNA sequence: TGCGCCAGCAGCCATGGACTAGCGGGGGTTTTACGCACAGATACGCAGTATTTT. The rearrangement links TRBV4-1 to TRBJ2-3; 13 nucleotides line up with TRBD2. Germline values: CDR1 MGHRA, CDR2 YSYEKL. With 3 bases clipped from V and 1 base from J, the junction kept 7 bases outside the gene matches. The CDR3 sequence is 18 residues long.

The chain carries TRBV13 and TRBJ2-5; 9 nucleotides agree with TRBD1. The CDR3 sequence is 15 residues long. J lost 3 bases, V lost 4 bases, and 6 bases had no gene match. Germline CDR1 is PRHDT and CDR2 is FYEKMQ (reference sequence). This CDR3 reads CASSSPGTGKETQYF. CDR3 coding DNA: TGTGCCAGCAGCTCACCGGGGACAGGGAAAGAGACCCAGTACTTC.

The J gene is TRBJ2-7, the V gene TRBV28; D may be TRBD2 (6 bases). CDR1 is MDHEN, CDR2 SYDVKM, per germline. The CDR3 length is 12 residues. V gave up 8 bases and J gave up 0 bases, with 8 bases separating them. The CDR3, as DNA: TGTGCCAGCTCCGGGAGCTCCTACGAGCAGTACTTC. Encoded protein: CASSGSSYEQYF.